These 15 T cell receptor beta chains were sequenced from one sample in a study of shared T cell receptors in the human thymus. Sequenced by immunoSEQ multiplex PCR; TCRdb stores in-frame clones only, minus some. The sample records hundreds of thousands of clones, 70% to 90% being singletons. These data are also associated with another study on human thymus T cells.

The sample comprised thymocytes. The origin of the receptors is a boy under three years old with a congenital heart defect.

The chain carries TRBV6-5 and TRBJ2-7; D is perhaps TRBD2 (7 bases). This CDR3 is 14 amino acids long. V dropped 8 bases and J dropped 3 bases, with 17 bases sitting between them. Germline V gene sequence: CDR1 MNHEY, CDR2 SVGAGI. CDR3 nucleotides: TGTGCCAGCCCTGAGGAGGGGGGGCTCTACGAGCAGTACTTC. This encodes CASPEEGGLYEQYF.

This chain links TRBV30 with TRBJ2-2; TRBD2 matches 7 bases. The CDR3 sequence is 18 residues long. CDR1 is GTSNPN and CDR2 is SVGIG in the germline V gene (reference sequence). The trim removed 3 bases at V and 2 bases at J, leaving 15 bases unmatched. CDR3 sequence reads: CAWSEGGEGVINTGELFF. The CDR3 DNA reads as TGTGCCTGGAGCGAGGGTGGGGAGGGAGTTATCAACACCGGGGAGCTGTTTTTT.

The chain carries TRBV27 and TRBJ2-7, with 10 bases matching TRBD1. The V gene's germline CDR1 is MNHEY and CDR2 SMNVEV (reference sequence). The CDR3 runs 17 residues. V lost 5 bases, J lost 2 bases, and 12 bases stayed unmatched. The CDR3 reads CASSRDRGQGAAYEQYF. CDR3 DNA sequence: TGTGCCAGCAGTCGCGACAGGGGGCAGGGGGCAGCCTACGAGCAGTACTTC.

The chain is built from TRBV5-4 and TRBJ2-5, with 9 positions matching TRBD1. This CDR3 is built from 15 residues. The trim removed 4 bases at V and 5 bases at J, leaving 9 bases unmatched. From germline, CDR1 is SGHNT and CDR2 YYREEE (reference sequence). CDR3 region: CASSQATGGRETQYF. CDR3 DNA sequence: TGTGCCAGCAGCCAAGCCACAGGGGGCCGGGAGACCCAGTACTTC.

The chain employs TRBV10-3 and TRBJ2-3, with 7 bases that match TRBD1. Germline V CDR1 and CDR2: ENHRY, SYGVKD. Unmatched junction bases numbered 8, after V lost 11 bases and J lost 0 bases. The length of the CDR3 is 14 residues. The CDR3 protein is CAARQTGSTDTQYF. In DNA, the CDR3 is TGTGCCGCAAGACAGACAGGGAGCACAGATACGCAGTATTTT.

The rearrangement joins TRBV5-1 to TRBJ2-3, with D possibly matching TRBD1 (6 bases). CDR3 length equals 17 residues. The germline gives CDR1 SGHRS, CDR2 YFSETQ. The V gene lost 0 bases and the J gene lost 7 bases, with 21 bases spanning the gap. CDR3 coding DNA: TGCGCCAGCAGCTTGGCCGGTCGTTCAGGGGCTGGGTATACGCAGTATTTT. This translates into CASSLAGRSGAGYTQYF.

The chain links TRBV6-4 to TRBJ1-5; D is uncertain. V lost 2 bases, J lost 4 bases, and 6 bases lay in between. CDR1 is MRHNA and CDR2 is SNTAGT in the germline V gene. The CDR3 spans 13 residues. The CDR3 region is CASSDEPNQPQHF. CDR3 DNA: TGTGCCAGCAGTGACGAGCCGAATCAGCCCCAGCATTTT.

The chain employs TRBV4-1 and TRBJ1-4, with no clear D. The germline V gene encodes CDR1 MGHRA and CDR2 YSYEKL. This CDR3 region has 16 residues. Trimming shortened V by 0 bases and J by 4 bases, and 12 bases separated the two germline ends. The CDR3 DNA follows: TGCGCCAGCAGCCAAGAGGTTTCGGTTCGTAATGAAAAACTGTTTTTT. Encoded protein: CASSQEVSVRNEKLFF.

The genes are TRBV28 and TRBJ2-3; 15 bases map to TRBD2. Germline lookup yields CDR1 MDHEN and CDR2 SYDVKM. CDR3 length: 21 amino acids. Losses at the gene ends were 5 bases for V and 2 bases for J; bases not matched to a gene: 17. This CDR3 is CASSGAGKGLAGGPNTDTQYF. The CDR3 DNA reads as TGTGCCAGCAGTGGCGCGGGCAAAGGACTAGCGGGAGGGCCGAACACAGATACGCAGTATTTT.

The rearrangement joins TRBV2 to TRBJ2-2; 12 bases match TRBD2. Trimming removed 3 bases from V and 5 bases from J; junction bases left unmatched: 7. The length of the CDR3 is 17 residues. Germline V lookup: CDR1 SNHLY, CDR2 FYNNEI. The CDR3 loop reads CASSERLAGDWTGELFF. CDR3 bases: TGTGCCAGCAGTGAGAGACTAGCGGGAGATTGGACCGGGGAGCTGTTTTTT.

The rearrangement links TRBV18 to TRBJ2-5; 7 nucleotides match TRBD1. The J call is doubtful: the DNA matches TRBJ2-7 better. This CDR3 spans 15 amino acids. The germline V gene encodes CDR1 KGHSH and CDR2 LQKENI. The chain's CDR3 is CASSPGDSFSYEQYF. The CDR3 DNA is TGTGCCAGCTCACCGGGGGACAGCTTTTCCTACGAGCAGTACTTC.

A remark on this clone: Different DNA sequences within this sample yield the same CDR3. The chain recombines TRBV14 with TRBJ2-3; a possible D gene is TRBD1 (5 bases). V was clipped by 1 base and J by 0 bases, with 5 bases between them. The CDR3 covers 14 residues. The germline V gene has CDR1 SGHDN and CDR2 FVKESK. The CDR3 reads CASSQGGSTDTQYF. CDR3 nucleotides: TGTGCCAGCAGCCAAGGGGGCAGCACAGATACGCAGTATTTT.

The V and J genes are TRBV30 and TRBJ2-7, with TRBD2 identical over 8 bases. Germline V gene data show CDR1 as GTSNPN and CDR2 as SVGIG (reference sequence). This CDR3 has 16 amino acids. V gave up 1 base and J gave up 2 bases; unmatched junction bases: 10. The CDR3 DNA sequence: TGTGCCTGGAGTGGGGCTAGCGGGCGCTCGACCTACGAGCAGTACTTC. Protein sequence: CAWSGASGRSTYEQYF.

This chain links TRBV19 with TRBJ2-2; 12 nucleotides agree with TRBD2. CDR1 and CDR2 from the germline V gene are LNHDA and SQIVND (reference sequence). The CDR3 runs to 18 residues. The junction had 11 bases not matched to a gene; V was cut back by 4 bases and J by 5 bases. In DNA form, the CDR3 reads TGTGCCAGTAGTACTCCCTCCCTAGCGGGAGGGCGTACCGGGGAGCTGTTTTTT. This translates into CASSTPSLAGGRTGELFF.

This rearrangement joins TRBV2 to TRBJ2-6; D not resolved. Germline CDR1 SNHLY, CDR2 FYNNEI. Trimming pared 2 bases from V and 0 bases from J, leaving 11 bases between. This CDR3 is built from 17 residues. Written as DNA, the CDR3 is TGTGCCAGCAGTGAACCCCCTGGAGCCTCTGGGGCCAACGTCCTGACTTTC. This gives the protein CASSEPPGASGANVLTF.